This T cell receptor beta chain is from a study of blood T cell repertoires in COVID-19. Whole-study context: Sites in the United States, Italy and Spain provided acute and convalescent COVID-19 samples.

Per the original methods: From reference gene primer amplification, estimates of nucleated cell counts were derived. Generated by immunoSEQ multiplex PCR, the TCRdb table keeps only in-frame clones and is missing some. For V, J and clone size, that table is used; D and trimming come from the DNA. The table shows about 240,000 clones, with roughly 80% occurring only once. The CDR3 is made up of 17 amino acids. The junction had 10 bases not matched to a gene; V was cut back by 6 bases and J by 1 base. Per germline, CDR1 MNHEY and CDR2 SMNVEV (reference sequence). The source material was peripheral blood. This sequence joins TRBV27 and TRBJ1-5, with 9 bases identical to TRBD1. The TCR comes from a woman of 80 years or more with acute or convalescent COVID-19. The DNA of the CDR3 is TGTGCCAGCAGACCTGACAGGGGGTGGGTGAGCAATCAGCCCCAGCATTTT. Its translation is CASRPDRGWVSNQPQHF.